Sequencing of this T cell receptor beta chain was carried out in a study of T cells in Graves' hyperthyroidism and ophthalmopathy. This clonotype has a count of ten or more. What it binds is unknown. Graves' hyperthyroidism qualified as stable when ophthalmopathy did not progress within 18 months. From approximately 9.5 ml of fresh peripheral blood, PBMCs were isolated. The study, taken as a whole, reports: For ophthalmopathy, model prediction preceded onset by a median roughly 5.9 months. In blood, most of the thyroid clonotypes expanded above 0.001 were also present.

Per the germline V gene, CDR1 is LNHDA and CDR2 is SQIVND (reference sequence). The CDR3 covers 13 residues. With 5 bases removed from V and 6 bases from J, the gap between germline ends came to 13 bases. RNA transcripts yielded amplified TCR beta CDR3 regions. When the TCR CDR3 underwent first-round RT-PCR, the HTBI primer set was used. MiXCR, applied by TCRdb to the multiplex PCR reads, yields one record per CDR3 protein. The data hold about 840,000 distinct CDR3 sequences, with around 38% observed a single time. The source is a young man with Graves' hyperthyroidism. Sample: blood. V usage is TRBV19 and J usage is TRBJ1-1; D uncertain. The chain's CDR3 is CASSVTRTAEAFF. The CDR3 nucleotides are TGTGCCAGTAGTGTTACGAGGACCGCTGAAGCTTTCTTT.